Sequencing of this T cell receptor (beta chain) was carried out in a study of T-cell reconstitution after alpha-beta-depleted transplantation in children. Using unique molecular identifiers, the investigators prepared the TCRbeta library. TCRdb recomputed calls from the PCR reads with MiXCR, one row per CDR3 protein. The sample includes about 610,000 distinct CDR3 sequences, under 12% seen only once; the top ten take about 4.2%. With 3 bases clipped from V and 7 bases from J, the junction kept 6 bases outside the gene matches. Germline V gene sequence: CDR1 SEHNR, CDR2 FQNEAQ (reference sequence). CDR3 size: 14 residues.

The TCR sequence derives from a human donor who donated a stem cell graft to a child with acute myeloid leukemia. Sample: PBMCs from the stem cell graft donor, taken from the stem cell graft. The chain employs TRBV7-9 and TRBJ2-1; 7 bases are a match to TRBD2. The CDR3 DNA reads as TGTGCCAGCAGCTTTTACGGGGGAGGGAATGAGCAGTTCTTC. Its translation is CASSFYGGGNEQFF.